These 29 T cell receptor beta chains originate from one sample sequenced in a study of technical replicates of blood from several donors. The repertoire was sequenced with immunoSEQ multiplex PCR; TCRdb's copy has only in-frame clones and lacks some. The sample yields approximately 93,000 clones, 85% to 95% seen once. Material for sequencing was T cells isolated from PBMCs. The origin of the receptors is a human donor in good health.

This chain links TRBV10-1 with TRBJ2-1; D unclear. Germline values: CDR1 WNHNN, CDR2 SYGVQD (reference sequence). V was trimmed by 2 bases and J by 6 bases, leaving 14 bases between them. CDR3 length: 15 residues. CDR3 sequence: CASSELVQPGNEQFF. CDR3 DNA: TGCGCCAGCAGTGAGCTGGTACAGCCCGGCAATGAGCAGTTCTTC.

The CDR3 region is CASQQGSQPQHF. For the CDR3, the DNA is TGTGCCAGCCAACAGGGATCTCAGCCCCAGCATTTT. This chain uses TRBV25-1 with TRBJ1-5, with D tentatively TRBD1 (6 bases). CDR3 length: 12 residues. Per the germline V gene, CDR1 is MGHDK and CDR2 is SYGVNS. The germline V and J ends were trimmed by 8 bases and 6 bases, with 11 bases remaining between them.

The chain recombines TRBV6-1 with TRBJ1-2; 7 bases line up with TRBD1. The CDR3 length is 13 residues. The junction had 5 bases not matched to a gene; V was cut back by 8 bases and J by 2 bases. The V gene's germline CDR1 is MNHNS and CDR2 SASEGT. CDR3 nucleotide sequence: TGTGCCAGCCACTTACAGGGGAACTATGGCTACACCTTC. Amino acid sequence: CASHLQGNYGYTF.

The chain couples TRBV4-1 to TRBJ1-4, with D perhaps TRBD1 (6 bases). CDR3 length equals 18 residues. V was cut by 2 bases and J by 2 bases, with 18 bases left in between. CDR1 is MGHRA, CDR2 YSYEKL, per germline. The CDR3 here is CASSQTARGAGTNEKLFF. The CDR3 DNA reads as TGCGCCAGCAGCCAAACCGCCAGGGGCGCAGGCACTAATGAAAAACTGTTTTTT.

DNA of the CDR3: TGTGCCAGCAGTTACTCGCCGGGAAAGGGCTACGAGCAGTACTTC. It codes for CASSYSPGKGYEQYF. This chain connects TRBV6-6 to TRBJ2-7; a possible D gene is TRBD2 (5 bases). The CDR3 runs to 15 residues. From germline, CDR1 is MNHNY and CDR2 SVGAGI (reference sequence). The V end lost 0 bases, the J end lost 3 bases, and 12 bases lay between the germline ends.

This chain joins TRBV9 and TRBJ2-5, with a weak D call TRBD2 (5 bases). Germline V CDR1 and CDR2: SGDLS, YYNGEE. V was pared by 0 bases and J by 1 base, with 7 bases between. The length of the CDR3 is 14 residues. The CDR3 region is CASSVGGAQETQYF. Written as DNA, the CDR3 is TGTGCCAGCAGCGTAGGGGGAGCCCAAGAGACCCAGTACTTC.

V is TRBV7-2 and J is TRBJ2-7; D may be TRBD2 (6 bases). Germline V CDR1 and CDR2: SGHTA, FQGNSA. The CDR3 loop spans 13 amino acids. Trimming removed 3 bases from V and 6 bases from J, with 12 bases in between. CDR3 in amino acids: CASSFRDLREQYF. CDR3 DNA sequence: TGTGCCAGCAGCTTCCGGGACTTACGCGAGCAGTACTTC. Full variable domain (rest looked up from reference TRBV7-2 and TRBJ2-7): GAGVSQSPSNKVTEKGKDVELRCDPISGHTALYWYRQSLGQGLEFLIYFQGNSAPDKSGLPSDRFSAERTGGSVSTLTIQRTQQEDSAVYLCASSFRDLREQYFGPGTRLTVT.

This rearrangement joins TRBV7-2 to TRBJ2-7, with 7 bases matching TRBD2. The CDR3 is made up of 13 amino acids. Germline V lookup: CDR1 SGHTA, CDR2 FQGNSA. The V gene end was trimmed by 4 bases and the J gene end by 7 bases; junction bases not matched to a gene: 7. CDR3 loop: CASSSEVAGEQYF. The CDR3 coding sequence is TGTGCCAGCAGCTCCGAAGTAGCGGGTGAGCAGTACTTC.

The rearrangement links TRBV5-4 to TRBJ2-5; weak D call: TRBD2 (6 bases). V dropped 2 bases and J dropped 3 bases, with 14 bases sitting between them. Germline V gene sequence: CDR1 SGHNT, CDR2 YYREEE (reference sequence). This CDR3 contains 15 residues. The CDR3 DNA reads as TGTGCCAGCAGCTTCATGTCGACGGGGGAAGAGACCCAGTACTTC. The encoded protein is CASSFMSTGEETQYF.

The CDR3 DNA follows: TGTGCCAGCAGTTCCTTGACTAGCGGGCGAGGGAGGAATGAGCAGTTCTTC. As protein: CASSSLTSGRGRNEQFF. The chain uses TRBV27 and TRBJ2-1, with TRBD2 identical over 10 bases. Germline CDR1 MNHEY, CDR2 SMNVEV (reference sequence). The CDR3 is 17 residues long. The V segment lost 4 bases and the J segment 7 bases; nucleotides outside the gene matches: 13.

The rearrangement uses TRBV2 and TRBJ2-2, with a possible D match to TRBD2 (5 bases). V was cut by 6 bases and J by 6 bases, with 11 bases left in between. This CDR3 is 13 amino acids long. Germline loops: CDR1 SNHLY, CDR2 FYNNEI. The CDR3 sequence is CASRGSEAGELFF. CDR3 nucleotide sequence: TGTGCCAGCAGGGGGTCGGAGGCCGGGGAGCTGTTTTTT.

This clone was seen only a few times. The chain combines TRBV19 with TRBJ1-5; D ambiguous. Trimming took 1 base from V and 0 from J, leaving 4 bases between them. This CDR3 has 14 amino acids. CDR1 and CDR2 from the germline V gene are LNHDA and SQIVND (reference sequence). CDR3 amino acids: CASSIVFSNQPQHF. The CDR3 region has the DNA TGTGCCAGTAGTATAGTCTTTAGCAATCAGCCCCAGCATTTT.

The chain combines TRBV20-1 with TRBJ1-1; no definite D call. The germline V gene encodes CDR1 DFQATT and CDR2 SNEGSKA (reference sequence). This CDR3 is 11 amino acids long. The V gene lost 3 bases and the J gene lost 3 bases, with 5 bases spanning the gap. CDR3 protein: CSAREDTEAFF. The DNA of the CDR3 is TGCAGTGCTAGGGAGGACACTGAAGCTTTCTTT.

The chain carries TRBV28 and TRBJ2-7; TRBD1 aligns across 7 bases. V was pared by 5 bases and J by 2 bases, with 3 bases of the junction left unmatched. Germline V lookup: CDR1 MDHEN, CDR2 SYDVKM. The CDR3 is 13 amino acids. CDR3: CASSTGQTYEQYF. CDR3 DNA sequence: TGTGCCAGCAGTACGGGACAGACCTACGAGCAGTACTTC.

This clone was counted a single time. V and J are TRBV7-3 and TRBJ2-7, with TRBD2 as a possible D gene (7 bases). V was cut by 5 bases and J by 3 bases, with 17 bases left in between. Germline V gene data show CDR1 as SGHTA and CDR2 as FQGTGA. The CDR3 length is 15 residues. The CDR3 reads CASSPHGGLLYEQYF. The DNA of the CDR3 is TGTGCCAGCAGCCCCCACGGGGGGCTTCTCTACGAGCAGTACTTC.

V and J are TRBV6-5 and TRBJ2-5; D unresolved. V was cut by 6 bases and J by 5 bases, with 7 bases left in between. This CDR3 has 11 residues. Germline V lookup: CDR1 MNHEY, CDR2 SVGAGI. CDR3 sequence: CASRGPETQYF. CDR3 in DNA: TGTGCCAGCAGGGGCCCGGAGACCCAGTACTTC.

This clone showed up just once. The chain recombines TRBV27 with TRBJ2-1, with TRBD2 identical over 10 bases. This CDR3 region has 14 residues. V gave up 7 bases and J gave up 4 bases; unmatched junction bases: 4. Germline CDR1 reads MNHEY; CDR2 reads SMNVEV (reference sequence). This CDR3 is CASKLAGFYNEQFF. The CDR3 bases are TGTGCCAGCAAACTAGCGGGGTTTTACAATGAGCAGTTCTTC.

The V call is TRBV6-6, the J call TRBJ2-7; perhaps TRBD2 as D (6 bases). The CDR3 covers 14 residues. Germline V lookup: CDR1 MNHNY, CDR2 SVGAGI (reference sequence). Trimming left V 8 bases short and J 8 bases short, with 22 bases between. The CDR3 sequence: CASSAREQGGKQYF. The CDR3 DNA sequence: TGTGCCAGCTCAGCCCGGGAGCAGGGAGGAAAGCAGTACTTC.

This clone was picked up one time. The chain is built from TRBV27 and TRBJ1-5; D perhaps matches TRBD1 (6 bases). The CDR3 sequence is 15 residues long. Trimming removed 4 bases from V and 6 bases from J, with 16 bases in between. Germline values: CDR1 MNHEY, CDR2 SMNVEV (reference sequence). The CDR3 nucleotides read TGTGCCAGCAGTTGGCGGGGGGGGCCGATTCAGCCCCAGCATTTT. Translating it yields CASSWRGGPIQPQHF.

The V call is TRBV18, the J call TRBJ1-1, with D perhaps TRBD1 (6 bases). Per germline, CDR1 KGHSH and CDR2 LQKENI. This CDR3 is built from 13 residues. V dropped 6 bases and J dropped 4 bases, with 12 bases sitting between them. The CDR3 protein is CASSATGTTEAFF. The CDR3, as DNA: TGTGCCAGCTCCGCGACAGGAACCACTGAAGCTTTCTTT.

V usage is TRBV9 and J usage is TRBJ2-7, with TRBD1 as a possible D gene (6 bases). The CDR3 extends over 14 amino acids. Germline V lookup: CDR1 SGDLS, CDR2 YYNGEE. V lost 4 bases and J 1 base, leaving 12 bases between the germline ends. Here the CDR3 reads CASSPRQASYEQYF. The DNA for the CDR3 is TGTGCCAGCAGCCCCCGACAGGCGTCCTACGAGCAGTACTTC.

This chain links TRBV4-2 with TRBJ2-7, with TRBD2 matching 9 bases. The CDR3 has 14 residues. The germline V gene encodes CDR1 LGHNA and CDR2 YNFKEQ. V shed 3 bases and J 5 bases; nucleotides not matched to a gene: 5. CDR3 residues: CASSQGGRGDEQYF. Written as DNA, the CDR3 is TGTGCCAGCAGCCAGGGCGGGAGGGGCGACGAGCAGTACTTC.

The genes are TRBV5-4 and TRBJ2-1; D remains unclear. The germline CDR1 and CDR2 sequences are SGHNT and YYREEE (reference sequence). This CDR3 is 15 amino acids long. Trimming took off 4 bases at V and 9 bases at J, with 20 bases between the two ends. The CDR3 region has the DNA TGTGCCAGCAGCCCCTGGAGCGCCGACCAAAGTGAGCAGTTCTTC. The encoded protein is CASSPWSADQSEQFF.

This chain links TRBV2 with TRBJ2-5; 7 nucleotides agree with TRBD1. The V segment lost 4 bases and the J segment 2 bases; nucleotides outside the gene matches: 1. Germline-derived CDR1 and CDR2 are SNHLY and FYNNEI. The CDR3 runs 13 residues. The CDR3 region has the DNA TGTGCCAGCAGTGGGACAGGTCAAGAGACCCAGTACTTC. As protein: CASSGTGQETQYF. The whole variable domain, filled in from reference TRBV2 and TRBJ2-5, reads EPEVTQTPSHQVTQMGQEVILRCVPISNHLYFYWYRQILGQKVEFLVSFYNNEISEKSEIFDDQFSVERPDGSNFTLKIRSTKLEDSAMYFCASSGTGQETQYFGPGTRLLVL.

CDR3 loop: CATSNLVAGLRYGYTF. DNA of the CDR3: TGTGCCACCTCAAATTTAGTAGCGGGACTGAGATATGGCTACACCTTC. The rearrangement uses TRBV15 and TRBJ1-2, with D perhaps matching TRBD1 (5 bases). Germline assignment: CDR1 LNHNV and CDR2 YYDKDF (reference sequence). This CDR3 region has 16 residues. Trimming cost V 8 bases and J 5 bases, with 24 bases left between them.

The chain is built from TRBV19 and TRBJ1-5; the D gene is possibly TRBD1 (5 bases). The germline V gene encodes CDR1 LNHDA and CDR2 SQIVND (reference sequence). Trimming shortened V by 4 bases and J by 7 bases, and 11 bases separated the two germline ends. This CDR3 contains 13 residues. CDR3: CASSKQAGQPQHF. The CDR3 nucleotides are TGTGCCAGTAGTAAACAGGCGGGGCAGCCCCAGCATTTT. The entire variable domain, with the rest obtained from reference TRBV19 and TRBJ1-5, is as follows: DGGITQSPKYLFRKEGQNVTLSCEQNLNHDAMYWYRQDPGQGLRLIYYSQIVNDFQKGDIAEGYSVSREKKESFPLTVTSAQKNPTAFYLCASSKQAGQPQHFGDGTRLSIL.

This sequence joins TRBV7-3 and TRBJ2-1; tentatively, D is TRBD2 (6 bases). V was clipped by 4 bases and J by 5 bases, with 18 bases between them. The CDR3 covers 16 residues. CDR1 and CDR2 (germline): SGHTA, FQGTGA. This CDR3 is CASSSLGLTTNNEQFF. The CDR3 nucleotides are TGTGCCAGCAGCTCCTTAGGACTAACAACGAACAATGAGCAGTTCTTC.

J is TRBJ1-6 and V is TRBV15; TRBD1 matches 8 bases. CDR3 length: 15 residues. Germline lookup yields CDR1 LNHNV and CDR2 YYDKDF (reference sequence). J was trimmed by 7 bases and V by 7 bases; bases with no gene match: 9. The chain's CDR3 is CATNPGQDSNSPLHF. The CDR3 DNA sequence: TGTGCCACCAACCCGGGACAGGATTCCAATTCACCCCTCCACTTT.

This chain links TRBV5-1 with TRBJ1-2; 10 bases line up with TRBD1. J lost 4 bases, V lost 4 bases, and 4 bases had no gene match. Germline CDR1 is SGHRS and CDR2 is YFSETQ. The length of the CDR3 is 14 residues. CDR3 in DNA: TGCGCCAGCAGCGGACAGGGGGGTGGCTATGGCTACACCTTC. Protein sequence: CASSGQGGGYGYTF.